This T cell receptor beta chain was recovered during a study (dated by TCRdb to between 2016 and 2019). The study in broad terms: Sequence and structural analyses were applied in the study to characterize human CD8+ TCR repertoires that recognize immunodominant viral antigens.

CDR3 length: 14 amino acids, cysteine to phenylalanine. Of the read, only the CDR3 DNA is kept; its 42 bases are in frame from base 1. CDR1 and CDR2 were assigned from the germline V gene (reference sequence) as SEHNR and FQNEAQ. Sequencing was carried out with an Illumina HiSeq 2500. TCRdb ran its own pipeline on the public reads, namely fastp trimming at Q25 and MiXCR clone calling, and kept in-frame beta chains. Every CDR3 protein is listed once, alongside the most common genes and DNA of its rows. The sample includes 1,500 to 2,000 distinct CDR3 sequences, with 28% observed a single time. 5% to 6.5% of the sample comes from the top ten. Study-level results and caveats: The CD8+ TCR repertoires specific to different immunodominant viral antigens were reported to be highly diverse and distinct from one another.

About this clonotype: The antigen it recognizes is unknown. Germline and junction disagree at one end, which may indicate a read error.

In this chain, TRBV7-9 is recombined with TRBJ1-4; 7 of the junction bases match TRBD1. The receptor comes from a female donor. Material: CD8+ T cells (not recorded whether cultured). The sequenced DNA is TGTGTCAGCAGCTCTGACAGGGACGTAGGAAAACTGTTTTTT. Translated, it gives CVSSSDRDVGKLFF.